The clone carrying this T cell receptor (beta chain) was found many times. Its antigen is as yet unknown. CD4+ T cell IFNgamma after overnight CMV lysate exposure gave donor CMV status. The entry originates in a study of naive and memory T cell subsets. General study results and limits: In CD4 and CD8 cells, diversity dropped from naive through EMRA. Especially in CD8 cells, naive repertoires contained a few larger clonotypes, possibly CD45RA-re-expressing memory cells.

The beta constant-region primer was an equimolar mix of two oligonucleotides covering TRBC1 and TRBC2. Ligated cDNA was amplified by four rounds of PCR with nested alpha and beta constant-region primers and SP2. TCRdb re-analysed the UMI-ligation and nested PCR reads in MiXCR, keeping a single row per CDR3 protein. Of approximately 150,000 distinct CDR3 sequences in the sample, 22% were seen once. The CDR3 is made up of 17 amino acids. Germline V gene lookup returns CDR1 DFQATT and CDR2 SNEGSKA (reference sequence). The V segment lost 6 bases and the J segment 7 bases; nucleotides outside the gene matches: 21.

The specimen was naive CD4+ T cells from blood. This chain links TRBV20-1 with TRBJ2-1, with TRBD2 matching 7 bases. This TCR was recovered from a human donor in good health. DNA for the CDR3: TGCAGTGCGAGACAAATTAAACAGGAGCGGGGAATAAATGAGCAGTTCTTC. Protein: CSARQIKQERGINEQFF.